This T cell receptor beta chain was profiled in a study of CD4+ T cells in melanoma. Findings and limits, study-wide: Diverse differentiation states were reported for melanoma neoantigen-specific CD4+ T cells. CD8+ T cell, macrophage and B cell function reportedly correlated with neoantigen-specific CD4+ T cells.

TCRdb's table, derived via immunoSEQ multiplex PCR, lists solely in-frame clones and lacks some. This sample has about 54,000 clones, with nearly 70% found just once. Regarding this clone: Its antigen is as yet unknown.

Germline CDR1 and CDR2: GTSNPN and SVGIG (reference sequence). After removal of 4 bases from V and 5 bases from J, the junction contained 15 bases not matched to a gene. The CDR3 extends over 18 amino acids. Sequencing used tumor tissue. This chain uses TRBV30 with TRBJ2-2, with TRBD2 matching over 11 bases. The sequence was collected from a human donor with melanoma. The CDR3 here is CAWTPGLAGQTGTGELFF. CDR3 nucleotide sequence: TGTGCCTGGACTCCAGGACTAGCGGGCCAAACCGGGACCGGGGAGCTGTTTTTT.